The TCR beta chain under discussion was sequenced for a study of neurological immune-mediated disorders. The overall study: Multiple sclerosis patients numbered about 34, with some 31 relapsing-remitting and 3 secondary progressive. Whole-study results and caveats: Because no CDR3 amino acid sequences were shared across subjects by expanded clones, private repertoires were suggested in all groups.

This clonotype showed up many times. Its antigen is still unknown. Each TCR transcript was tagged with a 10-nucleotide random UMI during 5'RACE. TCRdb redid the calling of the 5' RACE reads with MiXCR, one entry per CDR3 protein. The table includes 55,000 to 70,000 distinct CDR3 sequences, around 5% detected once. CDR3 length: 13 residues. V was clipped by 6 bases and J by 5 bases, with 13 bases between them. Germline values: CDR1 SGHVS, CDR2 FQNEAQ. Input material: PBMCs. The genes are TRBV7-8 and TRBJ2-5, with D possibly matching TRBD2 (5 bases). This TCR was sampled from a human donor with multiple sclerosis. The donor label of this sample is uncertain. CDR3: CASRGGPLETQYF. Written as DNA, the CDR3 is TGTGCCAGCAGAGGCGGGCCTCTGGAGACCCAGTACTTC.